This T cell receptor beta chain appears in the sequencing data of a study of spatial heterogeneity in lung cancer (dated by TCRdb to between 2018 and 2020). Context from the whole study: Donors were 70 or so patients with early-stage, untreated non-small cell lung cancer from the lung TRACERx cohort. Follow-up PBMC samples were sequenced whenever available, with the median time to follow-up being two to three years after resection. More beta-chain than alpha-chain transcripts were consistently detected, likely reflecting higher beta-chain transcript abundance. In the raw uncorrected reads, each unique combination of TCR and UMI appeared more than ten times on average. The study quantitatively compared TCR alpha and beta repertoires across multiple tumor regions, matched nontumor lung and blood in non-small cell lung cancer. Nonsynonymous mutation counts, determined by whole-exome sequencing of tumor tissue, were related to TCR repertoire features. At surgery, both alpha and beta chains were TCR-sequenced in more than 200 tumor regions, over 61 matched nontumor lung samples and around 50 PBMC samples.

In the case of this clonotype: Its antigen has not been determined. The sample holds no much larger clone one base away, and base qualities are not on file.

The receptor library was made with 5' RACE. Reads for this sample came from a NextSeq 500. The TCR library protocol attached a unique molecular identifier to each TCR cDNA molecule to allow correction of PCR and sequencing errors. The authors processed their data as follows. TCR identification, UMI-based error correction and CDR3 extraction were performed with Decombinator tools. TCRs above a frequency of 2 per 1,000, corresponding to the top 1% of the tumor frequency distribution, were defined as expanded. Renyi diversity was computed with the R vegan package after each repertoire had been subsampled 100 times to 5,000 TCRs. CDR3 similarity networks were built from amino acid triplet string-kernel similarity, connecting CDR3s with pairwise similarity above 0.82. The public reads were reprocessed in TCRdb via fastp at Q25 and MiXCR, keeping in-frame beta chains. Each CDR3 protein appears once, grouped with its most common genes and DNA. What appears here as the V and J calls and clone size reflects TCRdb's work, not the paper's. Present in this sample are around 45,000 distinct CDR3 sequences, about 22% of which were seen just once. Of the sample, under 8% is held by the ten largest clones.

Relative to germline, V is 6 bases shorter and J is 6 bases shorter, with 8 bases between their ends. The germline V gene (reference sequence) provides CDR1 LNHDA and CDR2 SQIVND. From the cysteine up to the phenylalanine, the CDR3 has a length of 11 residues. Just the 33-base CDR3 DNA is kept, in frame starting at base 1. The full study reports these points: Additional single-cell paired TCR alpha and beta sequencing was considered necessary to confirm, at a functional level, the hypothesis that regional TCRs recognize regional mutations. Ubiquitous expanded tumor TCRs were detected in blood more often at tumor resection than at routine follow-up. Only roughly 13 patients were included in the comparisons of baseline and follow-up blood repertoires.

The time point label on this specimen signifies: blood at routine non-recurrence follow-up after resection. For TCR sequencing, whole RNA was extracted from tumor and nontumor lung tissue, or from cryopreserved PBMC samples, and no cell sorting was done. Patients were selected for TCR sequencing only if sufficient RNA was available from at least two tumor regions. Sequencing was performed on PBMCs, taken at follow-up. The chain employs TRBV19 and TRBJ1-2; no D gene call is confident. The source is a female donor with early-stage non-small cell lung cancer. The bases are TGTGCCAGTAGGTCCCCGGATGGCTACACCTTC. Its translation reads: CASRSPDGYTF. The reference TRBV19 and TRBJ1-2 proteins fill in what lies around the CDR3, so the full variable domain reads DGGITQSPKYLFRKEGQNVTLSCEQNLNHDAMYWYRQDPGQGLRLIYYSQIVNDFQKGDIAEGYSVSREKKESFPLTVTSAQKNPTAFYLCASRSPDGYTFGSGTRLTVV.